This TCR beta chain was identified during a study of radiotherapy plus CTLA-4 blockade in lung cancer. Generated by immunoSEQ multiplex PCR, the TCRdb table keeps only in-frame clones and is missing some. Of around 100,000 clones listed, 65% to 80% are singletons. The CDR3 contains 15 residues. CDR1 and CDR2 (germline): SQVTM, ANQGSEA. With V trimmed by 4 bases and J by 2 bases, 3 bases remained unmatched. The specimen was peripheral blood, collected from a patient treated with radiotherapy plus ipilimumab. The J gene is TRBJ2-3, the V gene TRBV29-1; TRBD2 matches 13 bases. The origin of this receptor is a human donor with non-small cell lung cancer who had a partial response to radiotherapy plus ipilimumab. Some clones in this sample may be carry-over from other donors' samples. The CDR3 sequence is CSVAGTSGTTDTQYF. DNA of the CDR3: TGCAGCGTTGCCGGGACTAGCGGGACCACAGATACGCAGTATTTT.